What follows is one T cell receptor beta chain and its context. The antigen it recognizes is unknown. The record has no base qualities; no much larger clone is one base away. The cohort was made up of roughly 670 healthy bone marrow donors. Cohort members were all nominally healthy when sampled, although unrecorded immune exposures were likely present. The donor was CMV seropositive and belonged to the group of 250 to 300 seropositive cohort members. A peripheral blood sample was provided by each donor, and peripheral blood mononuclear cells were used for TCR beta sequencing. Genomic DNA was extracted from the blood cell samples with the Qiagen DNeasy Blood Extraction Kit. The data were obtained in a study of cytomegalovirus exposure and HLA in healthy donors (dated 2017 in TCRdb). For context, the study as a whole: In an earlier analysis of under 750 of the donors, 276 Gb of sequence data and 90 million to 120 million unique TCR beta sequences from roughly 180 million T cells were reported. An early release covering roughly 580 HLA-typed donors comprised roughly 300 gigabases of sequencing data and 65 million to 100 million unique TCR sequences. Among the approximately 400 genotyped donors, about 85% belonged to the genetic ancestry cluster associated with self-reported Caucasian donors. The study aimed to test whether cataloging public T cell receptors could reveal signatures of past pathogen exposure. Using immunosequencing, the study profiled T cell repertoires from around 680 subjects and related those repertoires to cytomegalovirus serostatus. In addition to the first cohort of about 650 subjects, a separate validation cohort of 100 to 150 different subjects was used. To predict cytomegalovirus infection status, the study combined high-throughput TCR immunosequencing, statistical association of individual TCRs with disease status, and machine learning. In a later analysis, previously published TCR beta repertoires from 666 donors were re-analyzed and high-resolution HLA genotyping was added so that TCR occurrence patterns could be studied. Rather than using new phenotypic data, the later analysis identified candidate immune exposures from TCR beta sequences and from how often those sequences occurred across donors. In an earlier analysis of 550 to 700 of the donors, high-throughput TCR beta sequencing was used to judge whether each TCR beta V gene segment behaved as functional or pseudogenic. Alongside the repertoire data, information on donor age, sex, ethnicity and CMV serostatus was compiled. A later genetic analysis took genome-wide SNP genotypes for about 55% of the roughly 700 donors and used that subset as a discovery cohort. Every discovery cohort repertoire had been produced on one sequencing platform. HLA typing covered class I and class II loci at four-digit resolution. Typing coverage differed by locus: A, B, C, DRB1 and DQB1 were typed in roughly 620-630 donors, DQA1 in about 500, DPA1 in 600 to 610, and DPB1 in about 450. Because of strong linkage in the cohort, five DR-DQ haplotypes were treated as single units for association and clustering. Across some 400 genotyped donors of the cohort, an average of about 250,000 unique TCR beta nucleotide sequences per donor were sequenced, and around 20% of those sequences were non-productive. Broader findings and caveats from the paper: Cytomegalovirus status was reported to be diagnosed by the classifier with high specificity and sensitivity in both the original and validation cohorts. In this cohort, only TCR beta chains were sequenced, and detectable features were limited by the absence of alpha or paired-chain data. According to a later analysis, TCR association rates differed among HLA loci, with DRB1 alleles showing the most associated TCRs and HLA-C alleles showing the fewest. For the cohort, immune exposure information was limited to CMV serostatus. A group of highly shared sequence variants was considered likely to be a technical artifact of the sequencing pipeline. The authors suggested that the approach could potentially be extended to other disease states and immunological phenotypes. Compared with equally common non-associated chains, HLA-associated TCR beta chains in a later analysis were more clonally expanded and had lower generation probabilities. A further reported finding was that TCR beta sequences accurately predicted the HLA-A and HLA-B alleles for most subjects in the first cohort. Assigning TCR associations to individual alleles was difficult when HLA alleles, especially DR and DQ, strongly co-occurred. Linkage disequilibrium might explain the correlated functional status among segregating V segments, but an unknown experimental factor could not be excluded. According to a later genetic analysis, donors in an Asian-associated ancestry cluster had fewer N-insertions in productive TCRs than the approximately 650-donor mean. V-gene and J-gene trimming of TCR beta chains was associated with a missense DCLRE1C variant in a later genetic analysis, and the association was replicated in an independent cohort. Specific HLA alleles were associated with 16,951 TCR beta sequences at a false discovery rate of 0.05 in a later analysis. Roughly uniform sequencing depth across donors was assumed in presence/absence analyses, although this assumption may not hold. In vitro tests confirmed that a few of the cytomegalovirus-associated TCR beta chains recognize cytomegalovirus antigens. A later analysis reported that several top co-occurrence clusters appeared linked to parvovirus B19, influenza, CMV and Epstein-Barr virus. In a later analysis, most CMV-associated TCR beta chains were found to appear HLA-restricted, with HLA associations seemingly driven largely by CMV exposure. The 87-base-pair reads could not distinguish some IMGT-functional V segments, including TRBV6-2 and TRBV6-3, so those segments were excluded. Most TCR sequences were seen in very few donors, while some public TCRs were found in many individuals. Because HLA typing was unavailable for some donors at each locus, only the typed subset was used in association tests. The earlier analysis of about 600 of the donors excluded some 16 rarely observed V segments, including chromosome 9 orphons, because counts were too low. In an earlier analysis of 587 of the donors, most TCR beta V segments appeared in productive rearrangements about 87% or about 30% of the time, broadly matching IMGT annotations. In the study, about 150 TCR beta chains were listed as associated with cytomegalovirus.

The CDR1 and CDR2 encoded by the germline V gene are SQVTM and ANQGSEA. Trimmed from V: 4 bases; trimmed from J: 5 bases; junction bases lacking a gene match: 9. From its cysteine to its phenylalanine, the CDR3 spans 15 amino acids. Just the 45-base CDR3 DNA is kept, in frame starting at base 1. Library method: the immunoSEQ multiplex PCR assay. The multiplex PCR relied on a mix of 60 forward primers for TCR Vbeta segments and 13 reverse primers for TCR Jbeta segments. A multiplex PCR assay on genomic DNA amplified the CDR3 region of rearranged TCR beta genes. Amplified TCR beta libraries were sequenced as 87-base-pair reads on the Illumina HiSeq System. On the authors' methods: A later analysis tallied around 87 million unique TCR beta chains across the 666 repertoires, and around 12 million of those chains were shared by two or more donors. Raw reads were error-corrected and collapsed into unique sequences with a nearest-neighbor algorithm that merged closely related sequences to remove PCR and sequencing errors. Alignment of CDR3 sequences to IMGT reference sequences was used to assign V, D and J gene segments. Each retained sequence needed at least a six-nucleotide match to both a V gene segment and a J gene segment. Rearrangements were classified as productive when the CDR3 lacked stop codons and remained in frame with V and J, and all other rearrangements were classified as non-productive. Following IMGT convention, CDR3 was defined as the stretch from the second conserved V-encoded cysteine to the conserved J-encoded phenylalanine. Sequences without an unambiguous match to a single V gene segment were excluded from the earlier analysis of over 500 of the donors. An earlier analysis of a few hundred of the donors called V segments functional above 56.7% productive rearrangements and segregating when the between-donor standard deviation exceeded 5%. A statistical classification framework was built for diagnosing cytomegalovirus status from the catalog of TCR beta chain sequences. A later analysis assigned V and J genes by comparing TCR nucleotide sequences with IMGT/GENE-DB human TR gene sequences. A later analysis assigned CDR3 sequences and most-parsimonious VDJ recombination scenarios with the TCRdist pipeline. In a later analysis, each TCR beta chain was defined by its CDR3 amino acid sequence together with its V-gene family, and reads lacking a unique V-gene family were excluded. A later analysis removed 592 highly shared, low-generation-probability nucleotide sequences to deal with suspected cross-contamination and a sequencing artifact. In a later analysis, a clonal expansion index was calculated for each public chain from normalized within-repertoire ranks of inferred template counts. In a later analysis, generation probabilities were computed using a VDJ recombination model fitted to out-of-frame rearrangements, and the results were checked against IGoR. Hypergeometric tests were used in a later analysis to score TCR-TCR, TCR-HLA and TCR-CMV co-occurrence, with a repertoire-size bias correction applied to the TCR pairs. False discovery rates were estimated in a later analysis by permuting HLA or CMV assignments 20 times. In a later analysis, co-occurring TCRs were grouped using DBSCAN, with TCRdist sequence similarity added in when clustering inside HLA-allele-positive subsets. Repertoires with fewer than 30,000 or more than 120,000 public chains were left out of co-occurrence clustering, as were five repertoires with anomalous nucleotide sharing. TCRdb retrieved this table from immuneACCESS and kept in-frame rearrangements only. Not all clones are present; in checked studies, unresolved V genes account for under half, and no reason is known for the remainder. V and J calls and clone size are copied from that table; D and trimming were computed from the DNA. Within this sample are 95,000 to 100,000 clones, with roughly four fifths of them counted one time only. More than 3% of the sample comes from the top ten.

The chain links TRBV29-1 with TRBJ2-7; TRBD1 agrees with 12 junctional bases. Sequencing was performed on PBMCs. This TCR derives from a female donor in good health and CMV-seropositive. The CDR3 region has the sequence CSVGPPGQGADEQYF. The sequenced DNA: TGCAGCGTTGGCCCACCGGGACAGGGGGCTGACGAGCAGTACTTC.